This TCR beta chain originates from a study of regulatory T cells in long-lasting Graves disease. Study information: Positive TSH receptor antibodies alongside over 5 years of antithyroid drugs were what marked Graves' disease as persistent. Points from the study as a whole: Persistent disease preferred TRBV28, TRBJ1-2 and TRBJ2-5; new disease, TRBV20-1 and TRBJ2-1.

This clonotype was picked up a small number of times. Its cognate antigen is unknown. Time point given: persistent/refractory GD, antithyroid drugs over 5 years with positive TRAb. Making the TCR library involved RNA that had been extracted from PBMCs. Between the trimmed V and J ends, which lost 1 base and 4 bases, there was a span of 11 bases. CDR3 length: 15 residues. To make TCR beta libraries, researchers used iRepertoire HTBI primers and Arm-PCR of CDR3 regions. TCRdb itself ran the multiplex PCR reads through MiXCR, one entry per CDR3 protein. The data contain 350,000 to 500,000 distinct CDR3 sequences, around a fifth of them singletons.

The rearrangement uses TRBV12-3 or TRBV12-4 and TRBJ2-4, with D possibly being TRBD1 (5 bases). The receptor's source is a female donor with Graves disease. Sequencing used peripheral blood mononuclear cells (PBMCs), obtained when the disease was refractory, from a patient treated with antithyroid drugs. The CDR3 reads CASSLDIREKNIQYF. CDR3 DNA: TGTGCCAGCAGTTTAGATATCAGGGAAAAAAACATTCAGTACTTC.